These 27 T cell receptor beta chains share one sample of origin, sequenced in a study of Ad26.COV2.S vaccination and SARS-CoV-2 variants. Profiling relied on immunoSEQ multiplex PCR, and the TCRdb table lists in-frame clones only, not all of them. Of 350,000 to 500,000 clones detected, 90% appear once; the ten largest clones hold roughly 3.9%. Sample treatment: about 20 received Ad26.COV2.S at low or high dose, single or two shots; 5 received placebo; per-sample allocation not given. Sampling took place 63 days after the first vaccine or placebo injection. Sequencing was performed on peripheral blood, taken in a trial of Ad26.COV2.S vaccine versus placebo. The receptor source for this set is a person aged 18-60 years who received the Ad26.COV2.S COVID-19 vaccine or a placebo.

CDR3 residues: CASTGLAGPHYEQYF. The DNA of the CDR3 is TGTGCCAGCACGGGACTAGCGGGCCCGCACTACGAGCAGTACTTC. V usage is TRBV11-2 and J usage is TRBJ2-7; 12 bases align to TRBD2. The germline V gene encodes CDR1 SGHAT and CDR2 FQNNGV. The CDR3 is made up of 15 amino acids. The V gene end was trimmed by 7 bases and the J gene end by 3 bases; junction bases not matched to a gene: 7.

The chain has TRBV5-6 and TRBJ1-3; 7 positions match TRBD1. With 7 bases clipped from V and 3 bases from J, the junction kept 7 bases outside the gene matches. The CDR3 is made up of 14 amino acids. Germline values: CDR1 SGHDT, CDR2 YYEEEE. This CDR3 reads CASGNQGVGNTIYF. CDR3 nucleotides: TGTGCCAGCGGCAACCAGGGGGTTGGAAACACCATATATTTT.

The chain has TRBV3-1 (or the pseudogene TRBV3-2) and TRBJ2-2; 7 bases match TRBD2. V gave up 2 bases and J gave up 4 bases; unmatched junction bases: 7. This CDR3 is 16 amino acids long. Germline V gene data show CDR1 as LGHDT and CDR2 as YNNKEL (reference sequence). CDR3 in DNA: TGTGCCAGCAGCCAATCTAGCGGTTTGGGCACCGGGGAGCTGTTTTTT. Its protein product is CASSQSSGLGTGELFF.

J is TRBJ2-7 and V is TRBV6-5; perhaps TRBD1 as D (6 bases). Germline assignment: CDR1 MNHEY and CDR2 SVGAGI. This CDR3 contains 14 residues. Trimming removed 5 bases from V and 5 bases from J, with 16 bases in between. The CDR3 spells CASSHTGTVNEQYF. Written as DNA, the CDR3 is TGTGCCAGCAGTCACACAGGGACGGTTAACGAGCAGTACTTC.

The V and J genes are TRBV9 and TRBJ2-3; TRBD1 is a possible D gene (6 bases). The V and J ends lost 3 bases and 4 bases respectively, with 15 bases between them. Germline V gives CDR1 SGDLS, CDR2 YYNGEE. CDR3 length: 15 amino acids. CDR3 DNA sequence: TGTGCCAGCAGCGGCCCGGTAGGGGGTGCAGATACGCAGTATTTT. This translates into CASSGPVGGADTQYF.

The rearrangement joins TRBV28 to TRBJ2-2; D is ambiguous. The germline V gene encodes CDR1 MDHEN and CDR2 SYDVKM. This CDR3 comprises 17 residues. Deletions cut 1 base from V and 2 bases from J, with 14 bases between. DNA of the CDR3: TGTGCCAGCAGTTTATCATCAGGACCCCTCAACACCGGGGAGCTGTTTTTT. It translates to CASSLSSGPLNTGELFF. Together with reference TRBV28 and TRBJ2-2, the CDR3 gives the full variable domain: DVKVTQSSRYLVKRTGEKVFLECVQDMDHENMFWYRQDPGLGLRLIYFSYDVKMKEKGDIPEGYSVSREKKERFSLILESASTNQTSMYLCASSLSSGPLNTGELFFGEGSRLTVL.

The chain employs TRBV2 and TRBJ2-1, with D hard to call. Trimming removed 1 base from V and 4 bases from J, with 8 bases in between. Germline CDR1 and CDR2: SNHLY and FYNNEI. This CDR3 spans 14 amino acids. CDR3: CASSEERRYNEQFF. CDR3 bases: TGTGCCAGCAGTGAAGAAAGGCGGTACAATGAGCAGTTCTTC. The complete variable domain, with remaining parts taken from reference TRBV2 and TRBJ2-1, reads EPEVTQTPSHQVTQMGQEVILRCVPISNHLYFYWYRQILGQKVEFLVSFYNNEISEKSEIFDDQFSVERPDGSNFTLKIRSTKLEDSAMYFCASSEERRYNEQFFGPGTRLTVL.

V is TRBV27 and J is TRBJ1-2; D remains ambiguous. V was trimmed by 0 bases and J by 5 bases, leaving 7 bases between them. In germline, CDR1 is MNHEY, CDR2 SMNVEV (reference sequence). This CDR3 has 13 residues. The CDR3 nucleotides are TGTGCCAGCAGTTTATCTTCCGGATATGGCTACACCTTC. Its protein product is CASSLSSGYGYTF.

This chain joins TRBV28 and TRBJ2-3, with D tentatively TRBD2 (6 bases). The V end lost 5 bases, the J end lost 1 base, and 19 bases lay between the germline ends. The CDR3 has 17 amino acids. Germline CDR1 MDHEN, CDR2 SYDVKM. In nucleotides, the CDR3 is TGTGCCAGCAGTACTCCTCTAGCGCTTAGGGGCACAGATACGCAGTATTTT. It encodes CASSTPLALRGTDTQYF.

The rearrangement uses TRBV21-1 and TRBJ2-4; the table assigns TRBD2, which was not confirmed against the DNA. TRBV21-1 is designated a pseudogene. The CDR3 runs 19 residues. In DNA form, the CDR3 reads TGTGCCAGCAGCAAAGATAGACTAGCGGGAGGGCAGGGCAAAAACATTCAGTACTTC. Amino acids: CASSKDRLAGGQGKNIQYF.

The CDR3 DNA reads TGTGCCAGCAGCTTAGAGCCTGGTAGCGGGGAGGGTAGTGAGCAGTTCTTC. As protein: CASSLEPGSGEGSEQFF. This chain connects TRBV11-3 to TRBJ2-1, with TRBD2 matching 8 bases. Germline V CDR1 and CDR2: SGHNT, YENEEA. The CDR3 contains 17 residues. V shed 0 bases, J shed 9 bases, and the junction held 13 bases outside the gene matches.

The rearrangement links TRBV9 to TRBJ2-1; possibly TRBD1 or TRBD2 for D (5 bases each). Germline CDR1 SGDLS, CDR2 YYNGEE. V dropped 3 bases and J dropped 0 bases, with 16 bases sitting between them. The CDR3 runs to 17 residues. CDR3 coding DNA: TGTGCCAGCAGCGGTAGCGCTCGAGGGGCCTCCTACAATGAGCAGTTCTTC. It translates to CASSGSARGASYNEQFF.

V is TRBV24-1 and J is TRBJ2-1; 9 nucleotides align to TRBD2. The CDR3 loop spans 15 amino acids. After removal of 4 bases from V and 1 base from J, the junction contained 1 base not matched to a gene. The germline V gene encodes CDR1 KGHDR and CDR2 SFDVKD. CDR3 sequence (DNA): TGTGCCACCAGTGAGAGCGGGAGGTCCTACAATGAGCAGTTCTTC. It yields the protein CATSESGRSYNEQFF.

The chain joins TRBV27 to TRBJ2-3, with TRBD2 identical over 9 bases. The CDR3 sequence is 15 residues long. Trimming at V came to 8 bases and at J to 2 bases, leaving 8 bases not matched to a gene. Germline CDR1 reads MNHEY; CDR2 reads SMNVEV (reference sequence). CDR3 residues: CASGPGLALTDTQYF. The CDR3 DNA reads TGTGCCAGCGGTCCGGGACTAGCCCTCACAGATACGCAGTATTTT.

The genes are TRBV28 and TRBJ2-7, with TRBD2 matching over 7 bases. CDR1 is MDHEN, CDR2 SYDVKM, per germline. The CDR3 consists of 17 residues. The trim removed 5 bases at V and 2 bases at J, leaving 15 bases unmatched. In DNA form, the CDR3 reads TGTGCCAGCAGTCTCGGCCAGGGCGGGAGAGGAACCTACGAGCAGTACTTC. Protein product: CASSLGQGGRGTYEQYF.

The genes are TRBV28 and TRBJ2-2; either TRBD1 or TRBD2 may fit D (7 bases each). The CDR3 consists of 15 residues. The V gene lost 8 bases and the J gene lost 1 base, with 14 bases spanning the gap. CDR1 and CDR2 (germline): MDHEN, SYDVKM. CDR3 sequence: CASQGGVWNTGELFF. In DNA, the CDR3 is TGTGCCAGCCAGGGGGGGGTATGGAACACCGGGGAGCTGTTTTTT. The variable domain in full, with the rest retrieved from reference TRBV28 and TRBJ2-2, is DVKVTQSSRYLVKRTGEKVFLECVQDMDHENMFWYRQDPGLGLRLIYFSYDVKMKEKGDIPEGYSVSREKKERFSLILESASTNQTSMYLCASQGGVWNTGELFFGEGSRLTVL.

This clone was counted only a few times. The rearrangement joins TRBV19 to TRBJ2-7; 10 bases fit TRBD1. Germline loops: CDR1 LNHDA, CDR2 SQIVND (reference sequence). The ends lost 9 bases at V and 4 bases at J; junction bases unmatched: 6. The CDR3 loop spans 13 amino acids. CDR3 DNA: TGTGCCAGAAAGACAGGGGGCAAGTACGAGCAGTACTTC. Its translation: CARKTGGKYEQYF.

The chain carries TRBV9 and TRBJ1-5; 7 nucleotides line up with TRBD1. Germline V gives CDR1 SGDLS, CDR2 YYNGEE. This CDR3 is built from 14 residues. The J segment lost 9 bases and the V segment lost 4 bases, leaving 10 bases of the junction unmatched. CDR3 DNA: TGTGCCAGCAGCCCAGGGGGGGGCGGATTGCCCCAGCATTTT. Translated: CASSPGGGGLPQHF.

V gene TRBV6-5 combines with J gene TRBJ2-5; a possible D gene is TRBD1 (5 bases). The CDR3 is made up of 15 amino acids. V lost 6 bases and J 2 bases, leaving 16 bases between the germline ends. Germline assignment: CDR1 MNHEY and CDR2 SVGAGI. The CDR3 DNA sequence: TGTGCCAGCAGACCCCCCTTGGGGCCACAAGAGACCCAGTACTTC. It codes for CASRPPLGPQETQYF.

The chain has TRBV4-1 and TRBJ2-7; tentatively, D is TRBD2 (6 bases). With 2 bases removed from V and 3 bases from J, the gap between germline ends came to 8 bases. The CDR3 is 13 residues long. The germline CDR1 and CDR2 sequences are MGHRA and YSYEKL. The CDR3 region is CASSQSGDYEQYF. The CDR3 DNA sequence: TGCGCCAGCAGCCAATCGGGAGACTACGAGCAGTACTTC.

The chain is built from TRBV20-1 and TRBJ2-7; D call uncertain. The CDR3 contains 12 residues. The ends were cut back, 3 bases at V and 3 bases at J, with 9 bases in the middle. Germline-derived CDR1 and CDR2 are DFQATT and SNEGSKA (reference sequence). This CDR3 is CSASLTNYEQYF. The CDR3 DNA is TGCAGTGCTAGTCTTACGAACTACGAGCAGTACTTC.

The V gene is TRBV7-6, the J gene TRBJ2-7, with 7 bases fitting TRBD2. J gave up 7 bases and V 0 bases, and 6 bases lay outside the gene matches. CDR3 length equals 14 residues. In germline, CDR1 is SGHVS, CDR2 FNYEAQ. The CDR3 DNA reads TGTGCCAGCAGCTTAGCAGCGGGGCCGGGTGAGCAGTACTTC. It is translated as CASSLAAGPGEQYF.

This chain joins TRBV13 and TRBJ1-4; 9 nucleotides align to TRBD1. Unmatched junction bases numbered 16, after V lost 8 bases and J lost 0 bases. The CDR3 has 19 residues. Germline V gene lookup returns CDR1 PRHDT and CDR2 FYEKMQ (reference sequence). CDR3 protein: CASCQGQGREGATNEKLFF. As DNA, the CDR3 is TGTGCCAGCTGTCAAGGACAGGGGAGAGAGGGTGCAACTAATGAAAAACTGTTTTTT.

The rearrangement links TRBV29-1 to TRBJ1-2; D unresolved. The germline V gene encodes CDR1 SQVTM and CDR2 ANQGSEA. Trimming left V 0 bases short and J 5 bases short, with 4 bases between. The CDR3 is 11 amino acids. CDR3 region: CSVEERYGYTF. In DNA form, the CDR3 reads TGCAGCGTTGAAGAACGGTATGGCTACACCTTC.

V usage is TRBV4-2 and J usage is TRBJ1-5; the D is unclear. V lost 3 bases, J lost 3 bases, and 18 bases lay in between. The CDR3 totals 17 residues. The germline CDR1 and CDR2 sequences are LGHNA and YNFKEQ. The CDR3 DNA reads as TGTGCCAGCAGCCAGTCCCAAGGAGGCTCCAACAATCAGCCCCAGCATTTT. This encodes CASSQSQGGSNNQPQHF.

The chain employs TRBV7-9 and TRBJ2-1, with TRBD1 as a possible D gene (6 bases). The germline V gene encodes CDR1 SEHNR and CDR2 FQNEAQ (reference sequence). This CDR3 spans 16 amino acids. Trimming removed 5 bases from V and 4 bases from J, with 18 bases in between. The CDR3 loop reads CASSTRGDRRYNEQFF. The CDR3 nucleotides read TGTGCCAGCAGCACGAGGGGCGACAGGCGATACAATGAGCAGTTCTTC.

V gene TRBV11-3 combines with J gene TRBJ2-1, with TRBD2 matching over 7 bases. J gave up 7 bases and V 7 bases, and 7 bases lay outside the gene matches. CDR3 length: 13 amino acids. Per germline, CDR1 SGHNT and CDR2 YENEEA. CDR3 loop: CASTASGVNEQFF. The CDR3 region has the DNA TGTGCCAGCACGGCCAGCGGGGTTAATGAGCAGTTCTTC.